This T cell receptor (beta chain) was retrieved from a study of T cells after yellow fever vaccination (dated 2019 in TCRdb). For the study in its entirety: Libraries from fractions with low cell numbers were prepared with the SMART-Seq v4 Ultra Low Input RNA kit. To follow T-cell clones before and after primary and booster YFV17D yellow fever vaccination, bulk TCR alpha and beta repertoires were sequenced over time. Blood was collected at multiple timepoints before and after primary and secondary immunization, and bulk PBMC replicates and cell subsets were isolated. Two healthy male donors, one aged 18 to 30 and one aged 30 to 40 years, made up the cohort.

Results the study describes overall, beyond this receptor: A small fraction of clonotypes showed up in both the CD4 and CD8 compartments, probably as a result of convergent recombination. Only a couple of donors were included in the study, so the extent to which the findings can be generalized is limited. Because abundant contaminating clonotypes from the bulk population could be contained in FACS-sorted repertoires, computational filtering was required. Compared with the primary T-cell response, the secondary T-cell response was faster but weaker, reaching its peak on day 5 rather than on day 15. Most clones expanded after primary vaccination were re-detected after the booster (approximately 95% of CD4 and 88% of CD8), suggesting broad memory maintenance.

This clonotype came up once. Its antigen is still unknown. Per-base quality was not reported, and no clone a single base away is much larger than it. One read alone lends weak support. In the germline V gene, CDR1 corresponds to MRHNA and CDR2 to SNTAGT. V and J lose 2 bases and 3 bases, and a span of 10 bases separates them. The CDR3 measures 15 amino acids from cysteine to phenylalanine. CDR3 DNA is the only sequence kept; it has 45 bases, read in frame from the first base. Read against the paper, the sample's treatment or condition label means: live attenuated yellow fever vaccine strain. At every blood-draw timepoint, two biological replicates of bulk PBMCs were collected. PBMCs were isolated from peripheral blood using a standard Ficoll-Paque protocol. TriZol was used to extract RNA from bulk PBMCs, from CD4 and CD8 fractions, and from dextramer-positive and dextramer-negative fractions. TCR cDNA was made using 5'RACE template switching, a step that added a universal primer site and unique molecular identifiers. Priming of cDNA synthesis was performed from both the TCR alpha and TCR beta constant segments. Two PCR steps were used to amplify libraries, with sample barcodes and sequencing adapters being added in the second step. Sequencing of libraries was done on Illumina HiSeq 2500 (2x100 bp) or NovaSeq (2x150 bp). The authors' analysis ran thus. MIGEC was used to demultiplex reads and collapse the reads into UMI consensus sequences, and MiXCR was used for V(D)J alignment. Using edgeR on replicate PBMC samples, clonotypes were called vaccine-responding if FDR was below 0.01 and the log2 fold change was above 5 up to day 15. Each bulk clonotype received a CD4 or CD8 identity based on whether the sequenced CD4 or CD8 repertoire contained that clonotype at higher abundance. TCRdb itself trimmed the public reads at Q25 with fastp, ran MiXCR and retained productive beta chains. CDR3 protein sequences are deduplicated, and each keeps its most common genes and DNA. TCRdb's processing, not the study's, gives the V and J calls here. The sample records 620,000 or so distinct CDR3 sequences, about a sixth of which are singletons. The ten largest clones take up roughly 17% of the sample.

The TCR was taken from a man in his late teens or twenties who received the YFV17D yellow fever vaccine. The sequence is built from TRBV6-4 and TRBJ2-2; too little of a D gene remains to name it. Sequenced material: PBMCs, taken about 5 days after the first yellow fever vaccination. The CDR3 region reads CASSDGVSDTGELFF. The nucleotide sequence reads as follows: TGTGCCAGCAGTGACGGGGTATCGGACACCGGGGAGCTGTTTTTT.